This T cell receptor beta chain was recovered during a study of monozygotic twins with inflammatory bowel disease. Study results and caveats: Healthy twins showed more clonotype sharing with others than IBD patients, especially patients with disease activity. IBD-affected twins scored below their healthy co-twins in TCRbeta diversity (inverse Simpson).

In the case of this clonotype: The target antigen is unknown.

From its re-call of the 5' RACE reads, TCRdb lists each CDR3 protein once, without DNA. Its table lists 140,000 to 150,000 distinct CDR3 sequences. One blood sample of approximately 2.5 ml was taken from each donor. Unsorted whole blood yielded the total RNA, with T cells left unselected. The receptor's source is a human donor with ulcerative colitis or Crohn's disease, or a healthy co-twin of an affected twin (not recorded which). The sequencing input was blood.

This chain's CDR3 is CASSLASGRNVHNEQFF. The chain has TRBV5-1 and TRBJ2-1; the TCRdb D gene call, TRBD2, has no DNA to confirm it. Looked up from germline, CDR1 is SGHRS and CDR2 is YFSETQ. The CDR3 spans 17 residues.